These 10 T cell receptor beta chains originate from one sample sequenced in a study of CD8+CD57+ T cells in acquired aplastic anemia. TCR beta VDJ and CDR3 were profiled, and genomic DNA was the template. A single record per CDR3 protein comes from TCRdb applying MiXCR to the reads. The sample lists under 200,000 distinct CDR3 sequences, around 50% occurring once. Patients included in sequencing had previously demonstrated CD8+CD57+ cell expansion by flow cytometry. The sample consisted of sorted CD4+, CD8+, or CD8+CD57+ T cells (not recorded which) from PBMCs. These receptors were collected from a human donor with aplastic anemia.

The sample holds many counts of this clonotype. The J gene is TRBJ1-1, the V gene TRBV15, with no clear D. Germline V gene data show CDR1 as LNHNV and CDR2 as YYDKDF (reference sequence). The CDR3 loop spans 14 amino acids. V gave up 3 bases and J gave up 0 bases, with 8 bases separating them. CDR3 protein: CATSRGTMNTEAFF. The CDR3 DNA reads TGTGCCACCAGCAGGGGAACGATGAACACTGAAGCTTTCTTT. The whole variable domain, filled in from reference TRBV15 and TRBJ1-1, reads DAMVIQNPRYQVTQFGKPVTLSCSQTLNHNVMYWYQQKSSQAPKLLFHYYDKDFNNEADTPDNFQSRRPNTSFCFLDIRSPGLGDTAMYLCATSRGTMNTEAFFGQGTRLTVV.

This clonotype was recorded at least ten times. The V gene is TRBV19, the J gene TRBJ2-7; 16 nucleotides agree with TRBD2. CDR3 length: 19 residues. CDR1 and CDR2 (germline): LNHDA, SQIVND (reference sequence). V was clipped by 6 bases and J by 3 bases; unmatched bases: 14. The CDR3 DNA sequence: TGTGCCAGTAGCCCGCCCGGGACTAGCGGGAGGGCCGCCTTCTACGAGCAGTACTTC. This sequence encodes CASSPPGTSGRAAFYEQYF.

This clonotype came up many times. The chain employs TRBV7-2 and TRBJ2-7, with 10 bases aligning to TRBD2. The CDR3 sequence is 16 residues long. Per the germline V gene, CDR1 is SGHTA and CDR2 is FQGNSA. V lost 3 bases, J lost 3 bases, and 8 bases stayed unmatched. The CDR3 reads CASSFEMVAGGYEQYF. For the CDR3, the DNA is TGTGCCAGCAGCTTTGAGATGGTAGCGGGAGGCTACGAGCAGTACTTC.

This clonotype has a count of ten or more. V usage is TRBV12-3 or TRBV12-4 and J usage is TRBJ1-3, with D unresolved. V was shortened by 4 bases and J by 2 bases, with 3 bases between the two germline ends. The CDR3 extends over 12 amino acids. Here the CDR3 DNA reads TGTGCCAGCAGTTACGCTGGAAACACCATATATTTT. It translates to CASSYAGNTIYF.

The chain has TRBV19 and TRBJ1-1; possibly TRBD1 for D (6 bases). V lost 7 bases, J lost 8 bases, and 17 bases lay in between. This CDR3 has 13 amino acids. The germline V gene has CDR1 LNHDA and CDR2 SQIVND (reference sequence). The CDR3 is CASNRVETAEAFF. The CDR3 coding sequence is TGTGCCAGTAACAGGGTCGAGACGGCCGAAGCTTTCTTT.

This clonotype was counted many times. The chain is built from TRBV20-1 and TRBJ1-1; weak D call: TRBD1 (6 bases). Looked up from germline, CDR1 is DFQATT and CDR2 is SNEGSKA (reference sequence). The CDR3 totals 15 residues. V was trimmed by 1 base and J by 3 bases, leaving 15 bases between them. The CDR3 loop is CSARGQGLGYTEAFF. The CDR3 bases are TGCAGTGCTAGAGGTCAGGGGCTTGGGTACACTGAAGCTTTCTTT.

Many counts were recorded for this clonotype. V and J are TRBV19 and TRBJ2-3; 12 bases fit TRBD2. This CDR3 is 15 amino acids long. The junction had 5 bases not matched to a gene; V was cut back by 6 bases and J by 4 bases. Germline CDR1 LNHDA, CDR2 SQIVND (reference sequence). The CDR3 is CASRETSGRPDTQYF. The CDR3 nucleotides are TGTGCCAGTAGGGAGACTAGCGGGAGACCAGATACGCAGTATTTT.

This clonotype has at least ten counts. In nucleotides, the CDR3 is TGTGCCAGCAGCGTAGATTGGTCCGAAGAGACCCAGTACTTC. As protein: CASSVDWSEETQYF. The V gene is TRBV9, the J gene TRBJ2-5; D not resolved. The CDR3 totals 14 residues. Germline values: CDR1 SGDLS, CDR2 YYNGEE. With 0 bases removed from V and 3 bases from J, the gap between germline ends came to 9 bases.

This clonotype was recorded many times. The chain joins TRBV5-1 to TRBJ2-6, with 7 bases lining up with TRBD1. Trimming cost V 2 bases and J 4 bases; bases outside gene matches: 3. The CDR3 runs to 15 residues. The germline CDR1 and CDR2 sequences are SGHRS and YFSETQ. This CDR3 is CASSFGQVGANVLTF. Here the CDR3 DNA reads TGCGCCAGCAGCTTTGGACAGGTCGGGGCCAACGTCCTGACTTTC.

Only a few counts were recorded for this clonotype. The CDR3 sequence is CASSDPGGSPYEQYF. In DNA form, the CDR3 reads TGTGCCAGCAGTGATCCTGGGGGGAGCCCCTACGAGCAGTACTTC. The V gene is TRBV25-1, the J gene TRBJ2-7; a possible D gene is TRBD2 (6 bases). The CDR3 sequence is 15 residues long. The V gene's germline CDR1 is MGHDK and CDR2 SYGVNS. Trimming took 3 bases from V and 2 from J, leaving 14 bases between them.